This TCR beta chain was identified in a study of cytomegalovirus exposure and HLA in healthy donors. This CDR3 contains 15 residues. CDR1 and CDR2 from the germline V gene are SGHTS and YDEGEE. Deletions cut 6 bases from V and 4 bases from J, with 14 bases between. This PCR relied on a set of 60 Vbeta primers and 13 Jbeta primers. Generated by immunoSEQ multiplex PCR, the TCRdb table keeps only in-frame clones and is missing some. The sample has 65,000 to 95,000 clones, around three quarters seen once. The chain has TRBV5-8 and TRBJ2-6; tentatively, D is TRBD2 (6 bases). Sequencing was performed on PBMCs. The TCR was taken from a man in his thirties or forties in good health and CMV-seronegative. The CDR3 nucleotides are TGTGCCAGCACCCATGACGGAGGGGGGGCCAACGTCCTGACTTTC. Translating gives CASTHDGGGANVLTF.